The 19 T cell receptor beta chains reported below all come from one sample, sequenced in a study of blood T cell repertoires in COVID-19. Libraries were prepared by immunoSEQ multiplex PCR; TCRdb keeps only in-frame clonotypes and omits some of them. The table lists some 200,000 clones, over 75% of them singletons, with roughly 13% in the top ten. Specimen: peripheral blood. The receptors derive from a human donor in a cohort sampled during active COVID-19.

This clone was seen just once. The V and J genes are TRBV7-6 and TRBJ1-2; D gene unclear. The V gene's germline CDR1 is SGHVS and CDR2 FNYEAQ. Trimming removed 2 bases at V and 8 bases at J, with 18 bases between. CDR3 size: 15 residues. For the CDR3, the DNA is TGTGCCAGCAGCTTAAACCCGGACCCGCGGAGGGGCTACACCTTC. Residues: CASSLNPDPRRGYTF.

This clone was counted a single time. V usage is TRBV7-3 and J usage is TRBJ2-3, with 14 bases that match TRBD2. Looked up from germline, CDR1 is SGHTA and CDR2 is FQGTGA. There are 17 residues in the CDR3. The J segment lost 6 bases and the V segment lost 4 bases, leaving 9 bases of the junction unmatched. The CDR3 region is CASSSQTSGGALDTQYF. CDR3 DNA: TGTGCCAGCAGCTCCCAGACTAGCGGGGGGGCCTTGGATACGCAGTATTTT.

CDR3 residues: CASSESTGNYGYTF. The CDR3, as DNA: TGTGCCAGCAGCGAATCCACGGGGAACTATGGCTACACCTTC. This chain links TRBV9 with TRBJ1-2; D is undetermined. The V gene lost 3 bases and the J gene lost 2 bases, with 11 bases spanning the gap. CDR1 is SGDLS and CDR2 is YYNGEE in the germline V gene. The CDR3 spans 14 residues.

The J gene is TRBJ1-3, the V gene TRBV4-3, with TRBD1 matching 8 bases. The CDR3 sequence is 15 residues long. Germline CDR1 LGHNA, CDR2 YSLEER. Germline trimming cut 5 bases from V and 2 bases from J; bases unmatched to any gene: 5. CDR3 DNA sequence: TGCGCCAGCAGCTTAGACAGGGGAACTGGAAACACCATATATTTT. It codes for CASSLDRGTGNTIYF.

This clone was observed a single time. The chain is built from TRBV5-4 and TRBJ2-7; TRBD2 might be the D (6 bases). V gave up 4 bases and J gave up 0 bases, with 14 bases separating them. The CDR3 is 15 amino acids. From germline, CDR1 is SGHNT and CDR2 YYREEE (reference sequence). The chain's CDR3 is CASSQGGQSSYEQYF. In DNA, the CDR3 is TGTGCCAGCAGCCAAGGAGGGCAAAGCTCCTACGAGCAGTACTTC.

Written as DNA, the CDR3 is TGTGCCAGCAGTTTAAACTACCGACAGGGGAGTAATTCACCCCTCCACTTT. Translating it yields CASSLNYRQGSNSPLHF. This sequence joins TRBV27 and TRBJ1-6; 8 nucleotides match TRBD1. V shed 2 bases and J 6 bases; nucleotides not matched to a gene: 9. Germline assignment: CDR1 MNHEY and CDR2 SMNVEV (reference sequence). This CDR3 contains 17 residues.

The CDR3 spells CASRSLGTGELFF. Written as DNA, the CDR3 is TGTGCCAGCCGATCTCTAGGCACCGGGGAGCTGTTTTTT. The chain joins TRBV5-4 to TRBJ2-2; D call uncertain. V lost 7 bases to trimming and J lost 4 bases, with 11 bases between them. From germline, CDR1 is SGHNT and CDR2 YYREEE (reference sequence). The CDR3 runs to 13 residues.

This chain uses TRBV19 with TRBJ1-1; no definite D call. Germline values: CDR1 LNHDA, CDR2 SQIVND (reference sequence). Trimming left V 2 bases short and J 1 base short, with 5 bases between. The CDR3 is made up of 13 amino acids. The CDR3 region is CASSISENTEAFF. DNA for the CDR3: TGTGCCAGTAGTATATCAGAGAACACTGAAGCTTTCTTT.

The chain links TRBV6-6 to TRBJ1-5, with D tentatively TRBD1 (5 bases). The CDR3 loop spans 14 amino acids. Trimming took 3 bases from V and 7 from J, leaving 13 bases between them. Per the germline V gene, CDR1 is MNHNY and CDR2 is SVGAGI (reference sequence). The CDR3 loop reads CASSYQTGRQPQHF. The CDR3 DNA sequence: TGTGCCAGCAGTTATCAAACAGGTAGACAGCCCCAGCATTTT.

J is TRBJ1-1 and V is TRBV12-3 or TRBV12-4, with D possibly matching TRBD1 (5 bases). V was pared by 8 bases and J by 3 bases, with 13 bases between. The CDR3 contains 13 residues. CDR3 amino acids: CASSLRGDTEAFF. For the CDR3, the DNA is TGTGCCAGCTCCCTGCGGGGGGACACTGAAGCTTTCTTT.

V is TRBV29-1 and J is TRBJ2-7; the match to TRBD2 covers 10 bases. The CDR3 spans 14 residues. The V segment lost 6 bases and the J segment 5 bases; nucleotides outside the gene matches: 10. Per germline, CDR1 SQVTM and CDR2 ANQGSEA. This CDR3 is CSVAAGTSADEQYF. CDR3 nucleotides: TGCAGCGTCGCCGCCGGGACTAGCGCCGACGAGCAGTACTTC.

This chain uses TRBV5-5 with TRBJ1-4, with a weak D call TRBD1 (6 bases). V lost 6 bases to trimming and J lost 5 bases, with 14 bases between them. The CDR3 consists of 14 residues. Germline CDR1 is SGHKS and CDR2 is YYEKEE (reference sequence). The CDR3 DNA is TGTGCCAGCAACTATGGTAGGGGGAATGAAAAACTGTTTTTT. Translating it yields CASNYGRGNEKLFF. The full variable domain, rest sourced from reference TRBV5-5 and TRBJ1-4, is DAGVTQSPTHLIKTRGQQVTLRCSPISGHKSVSWYQQVLGQGPQFIFQYYEKEERGRGNFPDRFSARQFPNYSSELNVNALLLGDSALYLCASNYGRGNEKLFFGSGTQLSVL.

The gene calls are TRBV9 and TRBJ2-3; TRBD2 aligns across 8 bases. The CDR3 has 16 amino acids. Germline V CDR1 and CDR2: SGDLS, YYNGEE. V lost 0 bases, J lost 0 bases, and 3 bases stayed unmatched. CDR3 nucleotide sequence: TGTGCCAGCAGCGTAGTTAGCGGGGCTAGCACAGATACGCAGTATTTT. This translates into CASSVVSGASTDTQYF.

The CDR3 sequence is CASSLEGGRAYGYTF. CDR3 bases: TGTGCCAGCAGCTTGGAAGGCGGCAGGGCCTATGGCTACACCTTC. The chain combines TRBV5-5 with TRBJ1-2, with a weak D call TRBD1 (5 bases). Trimming pared 0 bases from V and 4 bases from J, leaving 13 bases between. Germline V gene data show CDR1 as SGHKS and CDR2 as YYEKEE (reference sequence). This CDR3 comprises 15 residues.

The rearrangement links TRBV5-1 to TRBJ2-7; a weak D match, TRBD1 (6 bases). The germline V gene encodes CDR1 SGHRS and CDR2 YFSETQ. This CDR3 contains 14 residues. V was trimmed by 1 base and J by 0 bases, leaving 8 bases between them. The CDR3 sequence: CASSLNRASYEQYF. CDR3 DNA: TGCGCCAGCAGCTTGAACAGGGCCTCCTACGAGCAGTACTTC.

This chain links TRBV4-1 with TRBJ1-2, with 8 bases fitting TRBD1. Unmatched junction bases numbered 12, after V lost 1 base and J lost 5 bases. Germline V gives CDR1 MGHRA, CDR2 YSYEKL. CDR3 length: 17 residues. The CDR3 region is CASSQVSGRGHPYGYTF. In nucleotides, the CDR3 is TGCGCCAGCAGCCAAGTTTCGGGCAGGGGGCACCCATATGGCTACACCTTC.

This clone was detected a few times. This sequence joins TRBV29-1 and TRBJ1-4; D is unclear. Trimming removed 2 bases from V and 5 bases from J, with 6 bases in between. From germline, CDR1 is SQVTM and CDR2 ANQGSEA. This CDR3 spans 12 amino acids. The CDR3 nucleotides read TGCAGCGTTGAACCCCCGAATGAAAAACTGTTTTTT. Protein sequence: CSVEPPNEKLFF.

V is TRBV30 and J is TRBJ1-4; D may be TRBD1 (6 bases). Germline assignment: CDR1 GTSNPN and CDR2 SVGIG (reference sequence). This CDR3 comprises 15 residues. V lost 3 bases to trimming and J lost 2 bases, with 13 bases between them. In nucleotides, the CDR3 is TGTGCCTGGAGGGAGAGACAGGAGACTAATGAAAAACTGTTTTTT. It encodes CAWRERQETNEKLFF.

This rearrangement joins TRBV6-5 to TRBJ1-4; possible D gene TRBD1, 6 bases. V gave up 6 bases and J gave up 7 bases, with 12 bases separating them. The CDR3 runs to 13 residues. Germline V gives CDR1 MNHEY, CDR2 SVGAGI. The CDR3 reads CASRQGPLEKLFF. In nucleotides, the CDR3 is TGTGCCAGCAGACAGGGACCTCTTGAAAAACTGTTTTTT.